Below are 2 T cell receptor beta chains sequenced from a single sample in a study of cytomegalovirus exposure and HLA in healthy donors. Vbeta (60) and Jbeta (13) primers were used in the PCR. Sequencing was performed with immunoSEQ multiplex PCR; in TCRdb, only in-frame clones are kept and a portion is missing. Listed are about 200,000 clones; approximately 1% falls within the top ten. Sequenced input: PBMCs. The receptors come from a woman in her 30s in good health and CMV-seropositive.

The V gene is TRBV18, the J gene TRBJ1-1, with no clear D. Germline-derived CDR1 and CDR2 are KGHSH and LQKENI. CDR3 length equals 11 residues. The V gene lost 5 bases and the J gene lost 8 bases, with 9 bases spanning the gap. The CDR3 loop is CASSTPREAFF. The CDR3 DNA is TGTGCCAGCTCAACGCCCCGGGAAGCTTTCTTT.

The chain carries TRBV5-1 and TRBJ1-1; TRBD1 agrees at 8 bases. CDR1 and CDR2 from the germline V gene are SGHRS and YFSETQ. V dropped 4 bases and J dropped 3; count of bases not matched to a gene: 5. The CDR3 length is 14 residues. This CDR3 is CASSRDRSYTEAFF. The CDR3, as DNA: TGCGCCAGCAGCAGGGACAGGTCATACACTGAAGCTTTCTTT.